A single sample is the source of the 2 T cell receptor beta chains below, sequenced in a study of cytomegalovirus exposure and HLA in healthy donors. Use of 60 Vbeta and 13 Jbeta primers characterized the PCR. Assay used: immunoSEQ multiplex PCR; TCRdb lists only in-frame clones, some missing. This repertoire includes roughly 120,000 clones. The material sequenced was PBMCs. The receptor source for this set is a man aged 40-55 years in good health and CMV-seronegative.

The V and J genes are TRBV28 and TRBJ2-7; D is ambiguous. This CDR3 contains 11 residues. Per the germline V gene, CDR1 is MDHEN and CDR2 is SYDVKM. V was clipped by 5 bases and J by 6 bases, with 8 bases between them. The CDR3 bases are TGTGCCAGCAGTAGATTCGGCGAGCAGTACTTC. Residues: CASSRFGEQYF.

The chain joins TRBV28 to TRBJ1-1, with a tentative D call TRBD1 (6 bases). The germline V and J ends were trimmed by 11 bases and 1 base, with 11 bases remaining between them. The CDR3 sequence is 12 residues long. Per germline, CDR1 MDHEN and CDR2 SYDVKM. CDR3 amino acids: CAVSRGNTEAFF. CDR3 nucleotide sequence: TGTGCCGTCTCCAGGGGGAACACTGAAGCTTTCTTT.